Given below is one TCR beta chain in context. In the study's own analysis: Estimation of nucleated cell counts relied on the amplification of reference gene primers. The table came from immunoSEQ multiplex PCR; TCRdb's copy has only in-frame clones and leaves some out. Clone size and V and J calls were adopted from that table, with D and trimming inferred from the DNA. There are under 80,000 clones in the sample; about 78% occur only once, and 20% to 25% lies in the top ten. This sample stems from a study of blood T cell repertoires in COVID-19. Turning to the study itself: Both acute and convalescent COVID-19 samples were obtained from the United States, Italy and Spain. T cells, B-cell-depleted T cells, or PBMCs supplied cDNA or gDNA.

Trimming took 4 bases from V and 3 from J; bases not matched to a gene: 3. The CDR3 consists of 14 residues. Germline CDR1 and CDR2: SGHRS and YFSETQ. The chain carries TRBV5-1 and TRBJ1-2; 10 bases line up with TRBD1. Sequencing was done on a sample of peripheral blood. This TCR was sampled from an elderly man with active or convalescent COVID-19. The CDR3 spells CASSTGQGDYGYTF. The CDR3 DNA sequence: TGCGCCAGCAGCACCGGACAGGGGGACTATGGCTACACCTTC.